The next 10 T cell receptor beta chains were all read from a single sample in a study of blood T cell repertoires in COVID-19. Repertoires were generated with immunoSEQ multiplex PCR, while TCRdb's copy carries only in-frame clones and drops some. The sample lists approximately 76,000 clones; about 68% were seen once. The sample consisted of peripheral blood. Every receptor here comes from a woman aged 70-85 years with acute or convalescent COVID-19.

The chain recombines TRBV27 with TRBJ2-7; TRBD2 aligns across 8 bases. J was trimmed by 2 bases and V by 7 bases; bases with no gene match: 4. This CDR3 has 13 amino acids. Germline V gives CDR1 MNHEY, CDR2 SMNVEV (reference sequence). CDR3 sequence (DNA): TGTGCCAGCAACCCGGGGGGGACCTACGAGCAGTACTTC. Translated: CASNPGGTYEQYF.

In this sample, this clone turned up a few times. The chain has TRBV7-2 and TRBJ2-7; possibly TRBD2 for D (5 bases). With 3 bases removed from V and 1 base from J, the gap between germline ends came to 10 bases. The germline V gene encodes CDR1 SGHTA and CDR2 FQGNSA. This CDR3 spans 14 amino acids. CDR3 in amino acids: CASSLSGKSYEQYF. DNA of the CDR3: TGTGCCAGCAGCTTGAGCGGCAAATCCTACGAGCAGTACTTC.

In this sample, this clone turned up a few times. The chain joins TRBV5-6 to TRBJ1-1; 10 nucleotides line up with TRBD1. V lost 2 bases to trimming and J lost 6 bases; unmatched junction nucleotides: 10. The germline CDR1 and CDR2 sequences are SGHDT and YYEEEE. The CDR3 has 16 amino acids. The CDR3 DNA reads as TGTGCCAGCAGCTTCGGGACAGGGGCTGGGGAAGCTGAAGCTTTCTTT. Encoded protein: CASSFGTGAGEAEAFF.

The CDR3 DNA reads TGCGCCAGCAGCTTGGCAAGGTCCCGGGTGGAAGAAGAGACCCAGTACTTC. Translating gives CASSLARSRVEEETQYF. The chain recombines TRBV5-1 with TRBJ2-5, with no clear D. Trimming removed 0 bases from V and 3 bases from J, with 18 bases in between. The germline gives CDR1 SGHRS, CDR2 YFSETQ. The CDR3 contains 17 residues.

The chain is built from TRBV5-1 and TRBJ1-3, with TRBD1 matching 8 bases. The CDR3 length is 14 residues. CDR1 SGHRS and CDR2 YFSETQ come from the germline V gene. Trimming removed 3 bases from V and 4 bases from J; junction bases left unmatched: 3. The CDR3 DNA follows: TGCGCCAGCAGCTCGGACAGGGCGGGAAACACCATATATTTT. It yields the protein CASSSDRAGNTIYF.

V is TRBV18 and J is TRBJ1-1, with 10 bases fitting TRBD1. The length of the CDR3 is 15 residues. The V and J ends lost 2 bases and 4 bases, in that order; junction bases with no gene match: 4. Germline V lookup: CDR1 KGHSH, CDR2 LQKENI. This CDR3 is CASSPSGTGVTEAFF. CDR3 bases: TGTGCCAGCTCACCATCCGGGACAGGGGTCACTGAAGCTTTCTTT. The variable domain in full, with the rest retrieved from reference TRBV18 and TRBJ1-1, is NAGVMQNPRHLVRRRGQEARLRCSPMKGHSHVYWYRQLPEEGLKFMVYLQKENIIDESGMPKERFSAEFPKEGPSILRIQQVVRGDSAAYFCASSPSGTGVTEAFFGQGTRLTVV.

This clone has just one count. Additional DNA sequences in this sample encode the identical CDR3. The DNA of the CDR3 is TGTGCCAGCAGTTACTCGGGGGGGACTGAAGCTTTCTTT. Its translation is CASSYSGGTEAFF. V gene TRBV6-5 combines with J gene TRBJ1-1, with D perhaps matching TRBD1 (5 bases). Germline CDR1 is MNHEY and CDR2 is SVGAGI. The CDR3 loop spans 13 amino acids. Trimming took 0 bases from V and 5 from J, leaving 7 bases between them.

This clone turned up a few times. The V call is TRBV29-1, the J call TRBJ1-1; tentative D call: TRBD1 (5 bases). The CDR3 runs 12 residues. With 7 bases removed from V and 2 bases from J, the gap between germline ends came to 11 bases. Germline CDR1 is SQVTM and CDR2 is ANQGSEA. This chain's CDR3 is CSARQTNTEAFF. The CDR3 nucleotides are TGCAGCGCCAGACAGACCAACACTGAAGCTTTCTTT.

The gene calls are TRBV5-1 and TRBJ2-1, with 7 bases fitting TRBD1. The CDR3 sequence is 15 residues long. V gave up 4 bases and J gave up 5 bases; unmatched junction bases: 9. Germline CDR1 SGHRS, CDR2 YFSETQ. CDR3 amino acids: CASSPGQRVDNEQFF. The CDR3 DNA is TGCGCCAGCAGCCCGGGACAGAGGGTAGACAATGAGCAGTTCTTC.

The rearrangement uses TRBV2 and TRBJ2-7; TRBD1 matches at 8 bases. In germline, CDR1 is SNHLY, CDR2 FYNNEI. The CDR3 spans 14 residues. V dropped 6 bases and J dropped 7; count of bases not matched to a gene: 11. The CDR3 DNA follows: TGTGCCAGCAGGCAAAGCAGGGGGCAAGAGGAGCAGTACTTC. It yields the protein CASRQSRGQEEQYF.